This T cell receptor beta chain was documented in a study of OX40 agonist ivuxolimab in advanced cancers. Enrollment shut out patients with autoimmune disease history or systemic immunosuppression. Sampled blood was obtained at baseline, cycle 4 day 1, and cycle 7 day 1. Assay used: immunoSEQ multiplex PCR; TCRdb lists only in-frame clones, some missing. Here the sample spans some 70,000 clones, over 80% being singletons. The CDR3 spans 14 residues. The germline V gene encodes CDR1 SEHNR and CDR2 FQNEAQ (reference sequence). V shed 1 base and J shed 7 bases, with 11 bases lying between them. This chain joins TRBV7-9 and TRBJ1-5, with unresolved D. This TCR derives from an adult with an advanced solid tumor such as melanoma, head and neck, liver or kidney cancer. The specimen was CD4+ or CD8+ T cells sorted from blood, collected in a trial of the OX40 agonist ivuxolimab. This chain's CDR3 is CASSLVGVRQPQHF. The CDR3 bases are TGTGCCAGCAGCTTAGTTGGGGTCCGCCAGCCCCAGCATTTT.